This record concerns one TCR beta chain sequence. The sample holds a few counts of this clonotype. This clone's antigen is unknown. It has no much larger one-base neighbor in the sample; base qualities were not kept. The CDR3 runs 16 residues from the cysteine to the phenylalanine. Only CDR3 DNA remains: 48 bases, in frame from the first base. For this chain, trimming is 3 bases at the V end and 5 bases at the J end, and the number of junction bases without a gene match is 10. In the germline V gene, CDR1 corresponds to MNHNS and CDR2 to SASEGT. Taken with the paper, the label for treatment or condition translates to: live attenuated yellow fever vaccine strain. At each blood-draw timepoint, two biological replicates of bulk PBMCs were obtained. PBMCs were isolated from peripheral blood using a standard Ficoll-Paque protocol. TriZol was used to extract RNA from bulk PBMCs, CD4 and CD8 fractions, and dextramer-positive and dextramer-negative fractions.

These data are taken from a study of T cells after yellow fever vaccination (dated by TCRdb to the late 2010s). Notes on the research overall: The SMART-Seq v4 Ultra Low Input RNA kit was used to prepare libraries from fractions with low cell numbers. To track T-cell clones before and after primary and booster YFV17D yellow fever vaccination, bulk TCR alpha and beta repertoires were sequenced longitudinally. Two healthy male donors, one aged 18 to 30 and one aged 30 to 40 years, made up the cohort. Bulk PBMC replicates and cell subsets were isolated from blood drawn at multiple timepoints before and after both primary and secondary immunization.

Beyond this particular receptor, the publication reports: Compared with the primary T-cell response, the secondary T-cell response was weaker but faster, peaking on day 5 rather than day 15. A small fraction of clonotypes showed up in both the CD4 and CD8 compartments, probably as a result of convergent recombination. Because abundant contaminating clonotypes from the bulk population could be contained in FACS-sorted repertoires, computational filtering was required. After the booster, most clones that had expanded after primary vaccination were detected again (approximately 95% of CD4 and around 88% of CD8), suggesting broad maintenance of memory. The study included only two donors, which limits how far the findings can be generalized.

Synthesis of TCR cDNA relied on 5'RACE template switching, a step that introduced a universal primer site along with unique molecular identifiers. cDNA synthesis was primed from both the TCR alpha and TCR beta constant segments. Two PCR steps were used to amplify libraries, with sample barcodes and sequencing adapters being added in the second step. Sequencing of libraries was done on Illumina HiSeq 2500 (2x100 bp) or NovaSeq (2x150 bp). The study's own analysis went as follows. MIGEC was used to demultiplex reads and collapse the reads into UMI consensus sequences, and MiXCR was used for V(D)J alignment. Clonotypes responding to the vaccine were identified with edgeR on replicate PBMC samples, with the criteria of FDR below 0.01 and a log2 fold change above 5 up to day 15. CD4 or CD8 identity was assigned to each bulk clonotype according to whether the clonotype was present at higher abundance in the sequenced CD4 repertoire or the sequenced CD8 repertoire. TCRdb reran the public reads through fastp at Q25 and MiXCR, keeping productive beta chains. For every CDR3 protein sequence, its rows merge into one entry that carries the most common genes and DNA. TCRdb, rather than the study authors, made the V and J calls. This sample gives about 550,000 distinct CDR3 sequences in total; roughly 19% of them show up just once. Roughly an eighth of the sample comes from the top ten.

This specimen consisted of PBMCs, obtained 15 days after the yellow fever booster vaccination. The clonotype originates from a man aged 25-40 years who received the YFV17D yellow fever vaccine. The rearrangement joined TRBV6-1 to TRBJ2-5; 9 nucleotides in the junction match TRBD1. The CDR3 amino acid sequence is: CASSDIQTGGRETQYF. The sequenced DNA is TGTGCCAGCAGTGATATCCAGACAGGGGGAAGGGAGACCCAGTACTTC.